This record concerns one T cell receptor beta chain sequence. The data were obtained in a study of cytomegalovirus exposure and HLA in healthy donors. At the time of sampling, donors were nominally healthy, though unrecorded immune exposures were likely. Trimming left V 6 bases short and J 16 bases short, with 19 bases between. CDR1 LNHDA and CDR2 SQIVND come from the germline V gene (reference sequence). The CDR3 has 12 amino acids. Primers for the PCR totalled 60 Vbeta and 13 Jbeta. Generated by immunoSEQ multiplex PCR, the TCRdb table keeps only in-frame clones and is missing some. The repertoire includes just over 150,000 clones, 75% to 80% of them detected once, and just under 1% sits in the top ten.

The rearrangement joins TRBV19 to TRBJ2-4, with a possible D match to TRBD2 (5 bases). The sample comprised PBMCs. The clonotype was recovered from a woman between 45 and 65 years old in good health and CMV-seropositive. The CDR3 here is CASSEGSQDPYF. CDR3 bases: TGTGCCAGTAGCGAGGGATCTCAGGACCCTTACTTC.